What follows are 27 T cell receptor beta chains derived from one specimen sequenced in a study of blood T cells in healthy people across ages. Through a sample-barcoded 5' primer and a J-beta primer mix, a second PCR was run for roughly 6 to 11 cycles. TCRdb reprocessed the 5' RACE reads via MiXCR and lists one record per CDR3 protein. The table records about 780,000 distinct CDR3 sequences, about half of them present only once. The specimen was blood. All receptors come from a man older than 75 in good health.

This clonotype appeared many times. This chain uses TRBV2 with TRBJ2-3; TRBD2 matches at 7 bases. V shed 8 bases, J shed 2 bases, and the junction held 7 bases outside the gene matches. The CDR3 contains 14 residues. The germline gives CDR1 SNHLY, CDR2 FYNNEI. The CDR3 loop is CASGGDPTTDTQYF. The CDR3 DNA is TGTGCCAGCGGGGGGGACCCGACCACAGATACGCAGTATTTT. Using reference TRBV2 and TRBJ2-3 for the parts outside the CDR3, the full variable domain is EPEVTQTPSHQVTQMGQEVILRCVPISNHLYFYWYRQILGQKVEFLVSFYNNEISEKSEIFDDQFSVERPDGSNFTLKIRSTKLEDSAMYFCASGGDPTTDTQYFGPGTRLTVL.

This clonotype was counted only a few times. The CDR3 DNA follows: TGTGCCAGCAGCTCGTCGGGACTGACCTACGAGCAGTACTTC. Protein product: CASSSSGLTYEQYF. The chain links TRBV6-6 to TRBJ2-7, with D tentatively TRBD2 (6 bases). CDR1 and CDR2 from the germline V gene are MNHNY and SVGAGI (reference sequence). The V and J ends lost 6 bases and 2 bases respectively, with 14 bases between them. The CDR3 loop spans 14 amino acids.

This clonotype was recorded at least ten times. This rearrangement joins TRBV7-2 to TRBJ1-2, with unresolved D. The CDR3 spans 13 residues. Germline values: CDR1 SGHTA, CDR2 FQGNSA. Trimming cost V 1 base and J 2 bases, with 5 bases left between them. CDR3 residues: CASSLGTNYGYTF. CDR3 DNA: TGTGCCAGCAGCTTAGGAACAAACTATGGCTACACCTTC.

The chain carries TRBV29-1 and TRBJ2-2; possibly TRBD2 for D (6 bases). Trimming shortened V by 5 bases and J by 6 bases, and 19 bases separated the two germline ends. This CDR3 is built from 15 residues. Germline-derived CDR1 and CDR2 are SQVTM and ANQGSEA. CDR3 sequence (DNA): TGCAGCGTTCGACCCCCTCGGGGGATGGCCGGGGAGCTGTTTTTT. It encodes CSVRPPRGMAGELFF.

The chain joins TRBV12-3 or TRBV12-4 to TRBJ2-7, with TRBD1 matching over 10 bases. The J call may be faulty, since TRBJ2-4 better matches the DNA end. CDR3 length: 13 amino acids. CDR3 sequence (DNA): TGTGCCAGCAGCCCCGGACAGGGGGTCATTCAGTACTTC. Translated: CASSPGQGVIQYF.

This clonotype has ten or more counts. This chain links TRBV5-1 with TRBJ2-1, with TRBD2 matching over 11 bases. The CDR3 loop spans 14 amino acids. Germline trimming cut 2 bases from V and 8 bases from J; bases unmatched to any gene: 3. CDR1 and CDR2 from the germline V gene are SGHRS and YFSETQ. CDR3 in DNA: TGCGCCAGCAGCTTTAGCGGGAGGGTCGATGAGCAGTTCTTC. This encodes CASSFSGRVDEQFF.

In this sample, this clonotype turned up many times. CDR3 DNA sequence: TGCGCCAGCAGCTTGGAAAGTGCGGGAAACATTCAGTACTTC. It specifies CASSLESAGNIQYF. This chain uses TRBV5-1 with TRBJ2-4; a possible D gene is TRBD2 (5 bases). In germline, CDR1 is SGHRS, CDR2 YFSETQ. V was pared by 0 bases and J by 6 bases, with 10 bases between. The CDR3 sequence is 14 residues long.

V usage is TRBV25-1 and J usage is TRBJ2-7, with D perhaps matching TRBD2 (5 bases). V was clipped by 7 bases and J by 3 bases, with 19 bases between them. Per the germline V gene, CDR1 is MGHDK and CDR2 is SYGVNS. This CDR3 contains 15 residues. The CDR3 spells CASTLGGGTIYEQYF. CDR3 coding DNA: TGTGCCAGCACGCTAGGCGGAGGAACAATCTACGAGCAGTACTTC.

The chain carries TRBV29-1 and TRBJ2-1; 9 bases agree with TRBD2. V was pared by 6 bases and J by 5 bases, with 8 bases of the junction left unmatched. CDR3 length: 14 amino acids. Germline V gene sequence: CDR1 SQVTM, CDR2 ANQGSEA. CDR3 nucleotide sequence: TGCAGCGTCGATCCGGGACTAGCCGACAATGAGCAGTTCTTC. Translated, it gives CSVDPGLADNEQFF.

Written as DNA, the CDR3 is TGTGCCAGCAGCCAAGATATGGATGTCAGGGGCCGCGAAATGAACACCGGGGAGCTGTTTTTT. Translated, it gives CASSQDMDVRGREMNTGELFF. This chain uses TRBV4-2 with TRBJ2-2, with D tentatively TRBD1 (6 bases). V dropped 0 bases and J dropped 1 base, with 24 bases sitting between them. Germline V gene data show CDR1 as LGHNA and CDR2 as YNFKEQ. The CDR3 extends over 21 amino acids.

This clonotype has a handful of counts. The V call is TRBV7-2, the J call TRBJ2-2; D not resolved. V gave up 5 bases and J gave up 2 bases, with 3 bases separating them. CDR3 length equals 12 residues. Germline V CDR1 and CDR2: SGHTA, FQGNSA. The CDR3 nucleotides read TGTGCCAGCAGCATCAACACCGGGGAGCTGTTTTTT. Translated, it gives CASSINTGELFF.

This clonotype has ten or more counts. The J gene is TRBJ2-1, the V gene TRBV2; D call uncertain. This CDR3 has 15 amino acids. Trimming took 4 bases from V and 9 from J, leaving 19 bases between them. Germline CDR1 reads SNHLY; CDR2 reads FYNNEI. CDR3 sequence (DNA): TGTGCCAGCAGTGGGGCGAGAGAATGGAGTAGTGAGCAGTTCTTC. Protein: CASSGAREWSSEQFF.

V is TRBV30 and J is TRBJ2-7; D call uncertain. CDR1 GTSNPN and CDR2 SVGIG come from the germline V gene (reference sequence). The CDR3 is made up of 18 amino acids. The germline V and J ends were trimmed by 0 bases and 2 bases, with 23 bases remaining between them. The CDR3 here is CAWSVGYPGSAPAYEQYF. Written as DNA, the CDR3 is TGTGCCTGGAGTGTCGGATACCCCGGATCCGCCCCCGCCTACGAGCAGTACTTC.

The chain combines TRBV3-1 with TRBJ2-3, with TRBD2 as a possible D gene (5 bases). Germline CDR1 is LGHDT and CDR2 is YNNKEL (reference sequence). The V end was cut by 2 bases, the J end by 8 bases, with 11 bases between. The CDR3 consists of 13 residues. The chain's CDR3 is CASSQSGTFTQYF. CDR3 DNA: TGTGCCAGCAGCCAATCGGGAACTTTTACGCAGTATTTT.

This sequence joins TRBV3-1 and TRBJ2-1, with 8 nucleotides matching TRBD2. V was clipped by 4 bases and J by 0 bases; unmatched bases: 5. The CDR3 totals 16 residues. The V gene's germline CDR1 is LGHDT and CDR2 YNNKEL (reference sequence). CDR3 sequence reads: CASSPDSGSSYNEQFF. The CDR3, as DNA: TGTGCCAGCAGCCCCGACAGCGGGAGCTCCTACAATGAGCAGTTCTTC.

This clonotype has more than one count but fewer than ten. V gene TRBV7-2 combines with J gene TRBJ2-5, with 11 bases fitting TRBD1. Per the germline V gene, CDR1 is SGHTA and CDR2 is FQGNSA. The junction had 3 bases not matched to a gene; V was cut back by 5 bases and J by 1 base. This CDR3 comprises 15 residues. CDR3 nucleotide sequence: TGTGCCAGCAGCGCGGACAGGGGGCTCCAAGAGACCCAGTACTTC. Translated: CASSADRGLQETQYF.

In DNA form, the CDR3 reads TGTGCCAGCAGTCGGAGCGTGAGCTCCTACGAGCAGTACTTC. Protein sequence: CASSRSVSSYEQYF. The chain has TRBV7-2 and TRBJ2-7, with unresolved D. Germline V gene sequence: CDR1 SGHTA, CDR2 FQGNSA. This CDR3 spans 14 amino acids. Trimming took off 6 bases at V and 0 bases at J, with 12 bases between the two ends.

This clonotype turned up a few times. The chain links TRBV2 to TRBJ2-1, with D perhaps TRBD2 (6 bases). Germline CDR1 and CDR2: SNHLY and FYNNEI. V was pared by 2 bases and J by 5 bases, with 13 bases between. The CDR3 consists of 15 residues. CDR3: CASSESGAAHNEQFF. CDR3 DNA: TGTGCCAGCAGTGAATCGGGAGCGGCACACAATGAGCAGTTCTTC. Variable domain in full (rest from reference TRBV2 and TRBJ2-1): EPEVTQTPSHQVTQMGQEVILRCVPISNHLYFYWYRQILGQKVEFLVSFYNNEISEKSEIFDDQFSVERPDGSNFTLKIRSTKLEDSAMYFCASSESGAAHNEQFFGPGTRLTVL.

V gene TRBV29-1 combines with J gene TRBJ2-2, with D uncertain. This CDR3 is 14 amino acids long. V shed 4 bases and J shed 7 bases, with 16 bases lying between them. Germline V CDR1 and CDR2: SQVTM, ANQGSEA. CDR3 DNA: TGCAGCGTTGTGAAGGACCCCCTCGGCGGGGAGCTGTTTTTT. It encodes CSVVKDPLGGELFF.

V usage is TRBV7-2 and J usage is TRBJ2-7; no clear D. This CDR3 is 14 amino acids long. The germline V gene has CDR1 SGHTA and CDR2 FQGNSA. The V and J ends lost 0 bases and 3 bases respectively, with 9 bases between them. In DNA, the CDR3 is TGTGCCAGCAGCTTAGCTACTACACTCTACGAGCAGTACTTC. This translates into CASSLATTLYEQYF.

The rearrangement uses TRBV5-1 and TRBJ1-1; D remains ambiguous. This CDR3 region has 14 residues. V was clipped by 0 bases and J by 0 bases, with 6 bases between them. Germline CDR1 and CDR2: SGHRS and YFSETQ. DNA of the CDR3: TGCGCCAGCAGCTTGGCACCGATGAACACTGAAGCTTTCTTT. Its protein is CASSLAPMNTEAFF.

The table lists this clonotype with many counts. The V and J genes are TRBV5-1 and TRBJ1-2; D is ambiguous. Germline CDR1 is SGHRS and CDR2 is YFSETQ. The CDR3 contains 15 residues. Between the trimmed V and J ends, which lost 1 base and 1 base, there was a span of 11 bases. Here the CDR3 DNA reads TGCGCCAGCAGCTTGAGGCGCGGGGTTAACTATGGCTACACCTTC. It specifies CASSLRRGVNYGYTF.

As DNA, the CDR3 is TGTGCCAGCAGCTTAGATAACACTGAAGCTTTCTTT. Amino acids: CASSLDNTEAFF. The chain is built from TRBV7-2 and TRBJ1-1; no clear D. Trimming took 1 base from V and 2 from J, leaving 2 bases between them. The length of the CDR3 is 12 residues. The germline V gene encodes CDR1 SGHTA and CDR2 FQGNSA.

This clonotype was recorded a few times. The chain recombines TRBV20-1 with TRBJ2-1; D remains unclear. V was shortened by 3 bases and J by 9 bases, with 6 bases between the two germline ends. The V gene's germline CDR1 is DFQATT and CDR2 SNEGSKA (reference sequence). The CDR3 consists of 10 residues. Here the CDR3 reads CSASHLEQFF. The DNA for the CDR3 is TGCAGTGCTAGTCACCTTGAGCAGTTCTTC.

This clonotype has more than one count but fewer than ten. This chain links TRBV19 with TRBJ1-5; 12 bases map to TRBD1. Looked up from germline, CDR1 is LNHDA and CDR2 is SQIVND (reference sequence). With V trimmed by 3 bases and J by 6 bases, 21 bases remained unmatched. The length of the CDR3 is 21 residues. CDR3 in amino acids: CASSIVPAGTGGRMGGQPQHF. In DNA form, the CDR3 reads TGTGCCAGTAGTATCGTCCCCGCCGGGACAGGGGGCCGTATGGGTGGTCAGCCCCAGCATTTT.

V and J are TRBV28 and TRBJ2-7, with TRBD2 matching over 10 bases. V dropped 6 bases and J dropped 2; count of bases not matched to a gene: 4. CDR3 length equals 14 residues. Germline V gene data show CDR1 as MDHEN and CDR2 as SYDVKM. The CDR3 here is CASRASGSPYEQYF. The CDR3 coding sequence is TGTGCCAGCAGGGCTAGCGGGAGCCCCTACGAGCAGTACTTC.

This sequence joins TRBV5-1 and TRBJ2-3, with 8 nucleotides matching TRBD1. CDR1 and CDR2 (germline): SGHRS, YFSETQ. The ends lost 0 bases at V and 2 bases at J; junction bases unmatched: 2. CDR3 length: 15 residues. CDR3 bases: TGCGCCAGCAGCTTGGAGGACAGGGACACAGATACGCAGTATTTT. It codes for CASSLEDRDTDTQYF.